These T cell receptor beta chains were read from a single sample in a study of T cell responses to AZD1222 COVID-19 vaccine. Only in-frame clones appear in the TCRdb table, and some are missing; sequencing was by immunoSEQ multiplex PCR. The sample carries 100,000 or so clones, roughly 90% recorded once. The input for sequencing was peripheral blood, taken on day 0 of AZD1222 vaccination. All receptors come from an adult in good health. The CDR3 runs from the conserved cysteine through the conserved F or W. The D gene is left open where the match is weak. Part of the rows lack a size; the others show once, few, many or a class for expanded clones.

CDR3	DNA	D	size	V	J
CASSEGGLTGELFF	TGTGCCAGCAGTGAAGGAGGGTTGACCGGGGAGCTGTTTTTT	-	-	TRBV6-1	TRBJ2-2
CASSSLRQGAGNTIYF	TGTGCCAGCAGTTCTCTCCGACAGGGGGCTGGAAACACCATATATTTT	TRBD1	-	TRBV27	TRBJ1-3
CASSIGGQVTYEQYF	TGTGCCAGTAGTATTGGGGGACAGGTCACCTACGAGCAGTACTTC	TRBD1	-	TRBV19	TRBJ2-7
CASRLETDVRGEQYF	TGTGCAAGTCGCTTAGAGACGGACGTGCGAGGAGAGCAGTACTTC	-	-	TRBV12-2	TRBJ2-7
CASSSTAAGYTF	TGTGCCAGCAGTTCGACAGCCGCGGGCTACACCTTC	-	-	TRBV28	TRBJ1-2
CASSLDGDTQYF	TGTGCCAGCAGTCTAGACGGAGATACGCAGTATTTT	-	-	TRBV12-3/TRBV12-4	TRBJ2-3
CAGRDNNQPQHF	TGTGCCGGAAGGGACAACAATCAGCCCCAGCATTTT	-	-	TRBV6-5	TRBJ1-5
CASSLEATGGLLNYGYTF	TGCGCCAGCAGCTTGGAGGCGACAGGGGGTTTACTCAACTATGGCTACACCTTC	TRBD1	-	TRBV5-1	TRBJ1-2
CASSFSHGTGNTGELFF	TGTGCCAGCAGTTTCTCCCACGGGACAGGGAACACCGGGGAGCTGTTTTTT	TRBD1	-	TRBV27	TRBJ2-2
CASSPGPTHSPLHF	TGTGCCAGCAGTCCAGGGCCCACCCATTCACCCCTCCACTTT	-	-	TRBV28	TRBJ1-6
CASSYRLGVSAGATETQYF	TGTGCCAGCAGTTATAGGTTGGGGGTCTCGGCGGGAGCAACCGAGACCCAGTACTTC	TRBD2	-	TRBV6-2/TRBV6-3	TRBJ2-5
CASSPSSTGYAEAFF	TGTGCCAGCAGCCCCTCCTCTACAGGGTATGCTGAAGCTTTCTTT	-	-	TRBV9	TRBJ1-1
CASSLGLAGETDTQYF	TGTGCCAGCAGCCTCGGACTAGCGGGAGAGACAGATACGCAGTATTTT	TRBD2	-	TRBV5-4	TRBJ2-3
CASSVSGQEYEQYF	TGTGCCAGCAGCGTATCGGGACAGGAATACGAGCAGTACTTC	TRBD1	-	TRBV9	TRBJ2-7
CASGGRLARDTIYF	TGTGCCAGCGGGGGCAGACTTGCTCGGGACACCATATATTTT	-	-	TRBV2	TRBJ1-3
CASSPPGGLNTEAFF	TGTGCCAGCTCACCACCGGGTGGACTGAACACTGAAGCTTTCTTT	-	-	TRBV18	TRBJ1-1
CASSGQSEVFF	TGTGCCAGCTCGGGACAGAGTGAAGTGTTCTTC	TRBD1	-	TRBV18	TRBJ2-1
CASSDSSQETQYF	TGTGCCAGCAGTGACAGTTCTCAAGAGACCCAGTACTTC	-	-	TRBV2	TRBJ2-5
CASSRRGRAPYNEQFF	TGCGCCAGCAGCCGGCGCGGGAGGGCCCCCTACAATGAGCAGTTCTTC	TRBD2	-	TRBV4-1	TRBJ2-1
CASSPQYEQYF	TGTGCCAGCTCACCACAGTACGAGCAGTACTTC	-	-	TRBV18	TRBJ2-7
CASSYSTEGGHEQYF	TGTGCCAGCAGTTACTCGACCGAGGGGGGGCACGAGCAGTACTTC	-	once	TRBV6-5	TRBJ2-7
CASSVPGQDPSGNTIYF	TGTGCCAGCAGCGTTCCGGGACAGGATCCTTCTGGAAACACCATATATTTT	TRBD1	-	TRBV9	TRBJ1-3
CASSIGHRGPNSNYGYTF	TGTGCCAGTAGTATAGGTCACAGGGGGCCTAACTCCAACTATGGCTACACCTTC	TRBD1	-	TRBV19	TRBJ1-2
CASSVLDSGETQYF	TGTGCCAGCAGTGTGTTAGACAGTGGAGAGACCCAGTACTTC	-	-	TRBV2	TRBJ2-5
CATSDPASGVTEAFF	TGTGCCACCAGTGATCCTGCATCAGGGGTTACTGAAGCTTTCTTT	-	-	TRBV24-1	TRBJ1-1
CSVDFRGSGTSYNEQFF	TGCAGCGTTGATTTTCGGGGAAGCGGGACCTCCTACAATGAGCAGTTCTTC	TRBD2	-	TRBV29-1	TRBJ2-1
CASSLNRDSDIQYF	TGTGCCAGCTCACTAAACCGGGACTCAGACATTCAGTACTTC	-	few	TRBV18	TRBJ2-4
CASSPSLGTDTQYF	TGTGCCAGCAGCCCCTCCCTAGGCACAGATACGCAGTATTTT	-	-	TRBV7-2	TRBJ2-3
CAIRGQEDYGYTF	TGTGCCATCAGGGGACAGGAAGACTATGGCTACACCTTC	TRBD1	-	TRBV10-3	TRBJ1-2
CASTSTGNSPLHF	TGTGCCAGTACGTCGACGGGAAATTCACCCCTCCACTTT	-	-	TRBV19	TRBJ1-6
CASSSRTGSNEQFF	TGTGCCAGCAGCTCACGGACTGGCAGCAATGAGCAGTTCTTC	-	-	TRBV7-2	TRBJ2-1
CASSVVSGRGYNEQFF	TGTGCCAGCAGCGTTGTTAGCGGGAGAGGATACAATGAGCAGTTCTTC	TRBD2	-	TRBV9	TRBJ2-1
CATARYSGELFF	TGTGCCACCGCTCGGTATTCCGGGGAGCTGTTTTTT	-	-	TRBV12-3/TRBV12-4	TRBJ2-2
CAISGPPAGGTYEQYF	TGTGCCATCAGTGGCCCCCCAGCGGGAGGAACCTACGAGCAGTACTTC	TRBD2	-	TRBV10-3	TRBJ2-7
CASSLGSFSGNTIYF	TGTGCCAGCAGCTTGGGGTCCTTCTCTGGAAACACCATATATTTT	-	-	TRBV5-6	TRBJ1-3
CASRSGQALGYTF	TGTGCCAGCAGATCTGGACAGGCCTTGGGCTACACCTTC	TRBD1	-	TRBV5-6	TRBJ1-2
CASSFRDSYNEQFF	TGTGCCAGCAGCTTCAGGGACTCCTACAATGAGCAGTTCTTC	-	-	TRBV7-9	TRBJ2-1
CASSQGVSVYEQYF	TGTGCCAGCAGCCAAGGGGTATCCGTCTACGAGCAGTACTTC	-	-	TRBV3-1/TRBV3-2	TRBJ2-7
CKLSVKNRDRANEQYF	TGTAAATTGAGCGTAAAAAACCGGGACAGGGCCAACGAGCAGTACTTC	TRBD1	-	TRBV30	TRBJ2-7
CASSFRQTQYF	TGTGCCAGCAGCTTCAGGCAGACCCAGTACTTC	-	-	TRBV5-4	TRBJ2-5
CASSPGGASTF	TGTGCCAGCAGCCCTGGGGGTGCCTCCACCTTC	-	-	TRBV7-8	TRBJ1-2
CAISEGARGYTF	TGTGCCATCAGTGAGGGGGCGAGAGGCTACACCTTC	-	-	TRBV10-3	TRBJ1-2
CASRTTGVYGYTF	TGTGCCAGCAGGACCACAGGGGTCTATGGCTACACCTTC	TRBD1	-	TRBV12-3/TRBV12-4	TRBJ1-2
CASSFQGRSGYTF	TGTGCCAGCAGTTTTCAAGGGCGGAGTGGCTACACCTTC	-	-	TRBV12-3/TRBV12-4	TRBJ1-2
CAISENNKGTAETQYF	TGTGCCATCAGTGAGAACAACAAGGGGACGGCGGAGACCCAGTACTTC	-	-	TRBV10-3	TRBJ2-5
CASSQGYITDNEQFF	TGTGCCAGCAGCCAAGGCTACATTACGGACAATGAGCAGTTCTTC	-	-	TRBV5-8	TRBJ2-1
CATSEWTGGGPGELFF	TGTGCCACCAGTGAATGGACAGGGGGCGGCCCCGGGGAGCTGTTTTTT	TRBD1	-	TRBV24-1	TRBJ2-2
CASSWDRDRYGYTF	TGTGCCAGCAGCTGGGACAGAGATAGGTATGGCTACACCTTC	TRBD1	-	TRBV7-9	TRBJ1-2
CASSTGTPDSPLHF	TGCGCCAGCAGCACCGGGACTCCCGATTCACCCCTCCACTTT	-	-	TRBV5-1	TRBJ1-6
CASSLAQGPSVTYEQYF	TGTGCCAGCAGCTTAGCCCAGGGGCCTAGCGTAACCTACGAGCAGTACTTC	-	-	TRBV7-9	TRBJ2-7
CASSYRSDGGYTF	TGTGCCAGCAGTTATCGATCGGACGGTGGCTACACCTTC	-	-	TRBV6-5	TRBJ1-2
CASSPYNEKLFF	TGTGCCAGCAGTCCTTATAATGAAAAACTGTTTTTT	-	-	TRBV6-5	TRBJ1-4
CASSLLPAGANEQYF	TGTGCCAGCAGCTTGTTACCAGCGGGAGCAAATGAGCAGTACTTC	TRBD2	-	TRBV5-6	TRBJ2-7